These 20 T cell receptor beta chains were all obtained from the same sample, sequenced in a study of cytomegalovirus exposure and HLA in healthy donors. PCR primers comprised 60 Vbeta and 13 Jbeta primers. TCRdb's table, derived via immunoSEQ multiplex PCR, lists solely in-frame clones and lacks some. The sample yields 90,000 to 140,000 clones, about three quarters seen once. What was sequenced was PBMCs. All receptors derive from a male donor in good health and CMV-seronegative.

This clone appeared once. J is TRBJ2-1 and V is TRBV29-1, with TRBD1 matching 12 bases. The germline V gene encodes CDR1 SQVTM and CDR2 ANQGSEA. The CDR3 runs to 17 residues. V shed 7 bases, J shed 0 bases, and the junction held 10 bases outside the gene matches. The CDR3 spells CSGVGTGGGSSYNEQFF. CDR3 in DNA: TGCAGCGGGGTGGGGACAGGGGGCGGAAGCTCCTACAATGAGCAGTTCTTC.

The J gene is TRBJ2-5, the V gene TRBV30; 8 bases agree with TRBD1. This CDR3 has 15 residues. Germline lookup yields CDR1 GTSNPN and CDR2 SVGIG (reference sequence). V dropped 2 bases and J dropped 5; count of bases not matched to a gene: 10. The CDR3: CAWSPGQGWTETQYF. Written as DNA, the CDR3 is TGTGCCTGGAGTCCAGGACAGGGTTGGACGGAGACCCAGTACTTC.

The chain recombines TRBV29-1 with TRBJ2-1; TRBD2 aligns across 13 bases. After removal of 2 bases from V and 10 bases from J, the junction contained 8 bases not matched to a gene. CDR3 length equals 15 residues. Germline CDR1 and CDR2: SQVTM and ANQGSEA. The CDR3 sequence is CSVEIGGLAGDEQFF. CDR3 sequence (DNA): TGCAGCGTTGAAATCGGAGGACTAGCGGGAGACGAGCAGTTCTTC.

This chain uses TRBV7-9 with TRBJ2-2; possibly TRBD1 for D (7 bases). V lost 4 bases to trimming and J lost 1 base, with 16 bases between them. Per the germline V gene, CDR1 is SEHNR and CDR2 is FQNEAQ (reference sequence). The CDR3 covers 17 residues. The CDR3 bases are TGTGCCAGCAGCTCCAGGGGGGCGGGCTGGAACACCGGGGAGCTGTTTTTT. Amino acids: CASSSRGAGWNTGELFF.

The chain carries TRBV5-1 and TRBJ2-5; 8 bases map to TRBD2. The J call may be mistaken, given a closer DNA end match to TRBJ2-7. Germline values: CDR1 SGHRS, CDR2 YFSETQ. The CDR3 extends over 15 amino acids. DNA of the CDR3: TGCGCCAGCAGCTACATAGCGGGGTCCTCCTACGAGCAGTACTTC. Amino acids: CASSYIAGSSYEQYF.

This sequence joins TRBV11-2 and TRBJ2-1, with TRBD2 matching over 7 bases. Germline lookup yields CDR1 SGHAT and CDR2 FQNNGV. V shed 4 bases, J shed 3 bases, and the junction held 6 bases outside the gene matches. CDR3 length: 15 amino acids. This chain's CDR3 is CASSSLAGGYNEQFF. The DNA of the CDR3 is TGTGCCAGCAGCTCCTTAGCGGGTGGCTACAATGAGCAGTTCTTC.

This chain uses TRBV7-3 with TRBJ2-7; D is possibly TRBD1 (5 bases). CDR1 SGHTA and CDR2 FQGTGA come from the germline V gene. This CDR3 contains 19 residues. V was cut by 1 base and J by 0 bases, with 22 bases left in between. The CDR3: CASSLIRALRRRGSYEQYF. CDR3 sequence (DNA): TGTGCCAGCAGCTTAATACGGGCATTGCGGCGAAGGGGCTCCTACGAGCAGTACTTC.

The table lists this clone with a few counts. The CDR3 region is CASSPSQGYEQYF. In nucleotides, the CDR3 is TGTGCCAGCAGTCCGTCGCAGGGTTACGAGCAGTACTTC. The V and J genes are TRBV11-3 and TRBJ2-5; D perhaps matches TRBD1 (5 bases). The end of the DNA aligns better with TRBJ2-7, so the J call may be wrong. Germline CDR1 is SGHNT and CDR2 is YENEEA. This CDR3 has 13 residues.

This chain's CDR3 is CASSQDGGTPFGQYF. CDR3 coding DNA: TGTGCCAGCAGCCAAGATGGGGGGACTCCGTTCGGGCAGTACTTC. This chain connects TRBV4-2 to TRBJ2-7, with D possibly TRBD2 on 6 matching bases. The CDR3 sequence is 15 residues long. Germline loops: CDR1 LGHNA, CDR2 YNFKEQ. Between the trimmed V and J ends, which lost 0 bases and 9 bases, there was a span of 18 bases.

CDR3 nucleotides: TGCAGCGTTGAAGAGGTGAGAAACACTGAAGCTTTCTTT. It encodes CSVEEVRNTEAFF. This chain links TRBV29-1 with TRBJ1-1; D is uncertain. CDR1 and CDR2 from the germline V gene are SQVTM and ANQGSEA. CDR3 length equals 13 residues. V lost 0 bases to trimming and J lost 2 bases, with 7 bases between them.

The chain uses TRBV29-1 and TRBJ2-3; TRBD2 agrees at 10 bases. The CDR3 runs to 15 residues. Germline V gene data show CDR1 as SQVTM and CDR2 as ANQGSEA. J was trimmed by 2 bases and V by 3 bases; bases with no gene match: 5. The CDR3 DNA follows: TGCAGCGTTGATTCTAGCGGGGGACTCACAGATACGCAGTATTTT. Translation gives CSVDSSGGLTDTQYF.

This clone was found once. The rearrangement uses TRBV6-5 and TRBJ2-7; possible D gene TRBD1, 5 bases. This CDR3 has 14 amino acids. From germline, CDR1 is MNHEY and CDR2 SVGAGI. The V end was cut by 3 bases, the J end by 7 bases, with 16 bases between. The CDR3 protein is CASSYSAGLGEQYF. Written as DNA, the CDR3 is TGTGCCAGCAGTTATTCGGCAGGGCTGGGGGAGCAGTACTTC.

This clone was recorded only once. The chain couples TRBV16 to TRBJ2-5; TRBD2 matches 9 bases. The CDR3 totals 14 residues. Germline V gene data show CDR1 as KGHSY and CDR2 as FQNENV. The V segment lost 3 bases and the J segment 3 bases; nucleotides outside the gene matches: 2. CDR3 sequence: CASSQGLAEETQYF. The CDR3 nucleotides read TGTGCCAGCAGCCAGGGACTAGCTGAAGAGACCCAGTACTTC.

This clone was detected only a few times. The genes are TRBV18 and TRBJ1-2; possibly TRBD1 for D (5 bases). V shed 6 bases and J shed 8 bases, with 16 bases lying between them. Germline CDR1 reads KGHSH; CDR2 reads LQKENI. This CDR3 comprises 13 residues. CDR3 coding DNA: TGTGCCAGCTCCCCGGGGGGTGCTCACGGCTACACCTTC. This encodes CASSPGGAHGYTF.

V usage is TRBV7-9 and J usage is TRBJ2-7, with TRBD1 identical over 9 bases. There are 14 residues in the CDR3. V dropped 5 bases and J dropped 2; count of bases not matched to a gene: 4. In germline, CDR1 is SEHNR, CDR2 FQNEAQ (reference sequence). The chain's CDR3 is CASSRDRETYEQYF. The CDR3 DNA sequence: TGTGCCAGCAGCCGGGACAGGGAAACCTACGAGCAGTACTTC.

This clone turned up a few times. The genes are TRBV6-6 and TRBJ1-2; a weak D match, TRBD1 (5 bases). The CDR3 sequence is 13 residues long. The V end lost 4 bases, the J end lost 6 bases, and 12 bases lay between the germline ends. Per the germline V gene, CDR1 is MNHNY and CDR2 is SVGAGI (reference sequence). The CDR3: CASSSRGVHGYTF. The DNA for the CDR3 is TGTGCCAGCAGTTCGCGGGGGGTGCATGGCTACACCTTC.

This clone was counted only a few times. The chain is built from TRBV14 and TRBJ2-6, with 9 bases lining up with TRBD1. The ends lost 4 bases at V and 2 bases at J; junction bases unmatched: 9. Germline CDR1 and CDR2: SGHDN and FVKESK. There are 18 residues in the CDR3. The CDR3 DNA reads TGTGCCAGCAGCCCTTACGCCCGGGACAGGGCTGGGGCCAACGTCCTGACTTTC. Its translation is CASSPYARDRAGANVLTF.

This chain joins TRBV5-1 and TRBJ2-2, with D unclear. The CDR3 spans 11 residues. V was cut by 6 bases and J by 5 bases, with 5 bases left in between. Per germline, CDR1 SGHRS and CDR2 YFSETQ. This chain's CDR3 is CASKETGELFF. In DNA form, the CDR3 reads TGCGCCAGCAAGGAGACCGGGGAGCTGTTTTTT.

V gene TRBV29-1 combines with J gene TRBJ2-3; D might be TRBD1 (5 bases). The CDR3 has 13 residues. Germline V gene sequence: CDR1 SQVTM, CDR2 ANQGSEA. V lost 1 base, J lost 2 bases, and 7 bases lay in between. CDR3 bases: TGCAGCGTTGAAGGGACACACACAGATACGCAGTATTTT. Translation: CSVEGTHTDTQYF.

The chain uses TRBV5-6 and TRBJ2-1, with D possibly TRBD2 on 6 matching bases. V dropped 0 bases and J dropped 10 bases, with 14 bases sitting between them. The CDR3 totals 14 residues. Per germline, CDR1 SGHDT and CDR2 YYEEEE. CDR3 nucleotides: TGTGCCAGCAGCTTGGGGGAGGCCGGGCGCGAGCAGTTCTTC. It specifies CASSLGEAGREQFF. Using reference TRBV5-6 and TRBJ2-1 for the parts outside the CDR3, the full variable domain is DAGVTQSPTHLIKTRGQQVTLRCSPKSGHDTVSWYQQALGQGPQFIFQYYEEEERQRGNFPDRFSGHQFPNYSSELNVNALLLGDSALYLCASSLGEAGREQFFGPGTRLTVL.